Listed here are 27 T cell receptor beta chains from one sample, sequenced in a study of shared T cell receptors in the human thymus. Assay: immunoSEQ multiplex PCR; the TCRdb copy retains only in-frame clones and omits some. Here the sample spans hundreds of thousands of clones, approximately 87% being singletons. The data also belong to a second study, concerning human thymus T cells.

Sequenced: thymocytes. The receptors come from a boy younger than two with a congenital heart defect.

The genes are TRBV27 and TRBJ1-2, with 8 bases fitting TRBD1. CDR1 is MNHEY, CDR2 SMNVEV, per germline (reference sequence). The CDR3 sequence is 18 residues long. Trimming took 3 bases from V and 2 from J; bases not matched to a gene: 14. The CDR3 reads CASSFGFLPGQENYGYTF. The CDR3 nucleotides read TGTGCCAGCAGTTTTGGATTCCTCCCGGGACAGGAGAACTATGGCTACACCTTC.

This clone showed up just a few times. CDR3 region: CASSLASVSLKIYEQYF. Here the CDR3 DNA reads TGTGCCAGCAGCTTAGCCTCGGTATCACTAAAAATCTACGAGCAGTACTTC. The chain recombines TRBV11-2 with TRBJ2-7; D unresolved. The CDR3 totals 17 residues. The germline V gene encodes CDR1 SGHAT and CDR2 FQNNGV. V was pared by 1 base and J by 3 bases, with 19 bases between.

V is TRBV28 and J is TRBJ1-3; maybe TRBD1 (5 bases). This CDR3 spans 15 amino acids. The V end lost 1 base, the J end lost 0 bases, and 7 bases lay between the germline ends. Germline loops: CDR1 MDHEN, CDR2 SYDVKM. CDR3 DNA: TGTGCCAGCAGTTTATTCAGGGCCTCTGGAAACACCATATATTTT. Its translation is CASSLFRASGNTIYF.

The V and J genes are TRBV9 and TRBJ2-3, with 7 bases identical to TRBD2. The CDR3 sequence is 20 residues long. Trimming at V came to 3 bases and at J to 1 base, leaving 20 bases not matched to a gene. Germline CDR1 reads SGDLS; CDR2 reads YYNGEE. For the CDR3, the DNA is TGTGCCAGCAGCGGGTGCGGGGGTGCAACCCCGTCAGTCTGCACAGATACGCAGTATTTT. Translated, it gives CASSGCGGATPSVCTDTQYF.

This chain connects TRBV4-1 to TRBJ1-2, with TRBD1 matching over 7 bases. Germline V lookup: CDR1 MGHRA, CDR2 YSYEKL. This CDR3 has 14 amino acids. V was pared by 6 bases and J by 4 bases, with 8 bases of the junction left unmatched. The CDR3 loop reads CASSPKTGTYGYTF. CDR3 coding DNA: TGCGCCAGCAGTCCGAAGACAGGGACCTATGGCTACACCTTC.

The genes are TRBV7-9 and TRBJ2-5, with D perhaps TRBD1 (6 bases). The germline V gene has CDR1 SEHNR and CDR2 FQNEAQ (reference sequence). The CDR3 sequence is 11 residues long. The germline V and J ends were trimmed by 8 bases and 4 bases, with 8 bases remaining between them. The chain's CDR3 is CASGGLETQYF. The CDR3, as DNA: TGTGCCAGCGGGGGCTTAGAGACCCAGTACTTC.

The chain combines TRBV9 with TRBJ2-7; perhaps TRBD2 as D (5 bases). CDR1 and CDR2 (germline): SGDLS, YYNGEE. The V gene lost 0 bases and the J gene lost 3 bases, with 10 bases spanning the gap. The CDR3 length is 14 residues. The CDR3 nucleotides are TGTGCCAGCAGCGTAGACCAGCGGAACTACGAGCAGTACTTC. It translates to CASSVDQRNYEQYF. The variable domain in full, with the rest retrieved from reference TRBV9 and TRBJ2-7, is DSGVTQTPKHLITATGQRVTLRCSPRSGDLSVYWYQQSLDQGLQFLIQYYNGEERAKGNILERFSAQQFPDLHSELNLSSLELGDSALYFCASSVDQRNYEQYFGPGTRLTVT.

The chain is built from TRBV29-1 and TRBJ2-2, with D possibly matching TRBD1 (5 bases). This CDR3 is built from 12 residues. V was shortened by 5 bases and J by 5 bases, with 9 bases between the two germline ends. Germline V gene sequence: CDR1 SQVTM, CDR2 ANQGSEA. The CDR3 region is CSVPGQTGELFF. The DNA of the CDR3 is TGCAGCGTTCCAGGGCAGACCGGGGAGCTGTTTTTT.

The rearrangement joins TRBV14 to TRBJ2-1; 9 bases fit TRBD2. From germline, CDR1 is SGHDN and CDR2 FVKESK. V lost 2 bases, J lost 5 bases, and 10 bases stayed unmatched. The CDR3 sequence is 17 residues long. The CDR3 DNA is TGTGCCAGCAGCCAAAAAAAGACGGGACTAGCTGACAATGAGCAGTTCTTC. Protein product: CASSQKKTGLADNEQFF.

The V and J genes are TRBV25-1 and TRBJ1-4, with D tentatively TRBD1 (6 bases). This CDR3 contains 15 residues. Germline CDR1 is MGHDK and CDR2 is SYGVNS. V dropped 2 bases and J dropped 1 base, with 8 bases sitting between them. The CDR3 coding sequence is TGTGCCAGCAGTGAAAAGACAGGAACTAATGAAAAACTGTTTTTT. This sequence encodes CASSEKTGTNEKLFF. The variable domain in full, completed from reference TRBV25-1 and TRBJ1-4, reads EADIYQTPRYLVIGTGKKITLECSQTMGHDKMYWYQQDPGMELHLIHYSYGVNSTEKGDLSSESTVSRIRTEHFPLTLESARPSHTSQYLCASSEKTGTNEKLFFGSGTQLSVL.

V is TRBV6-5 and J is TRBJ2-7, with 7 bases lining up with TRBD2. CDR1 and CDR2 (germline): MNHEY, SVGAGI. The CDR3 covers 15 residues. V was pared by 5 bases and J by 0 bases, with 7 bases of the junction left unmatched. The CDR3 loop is CASSLADGTSYEQYF. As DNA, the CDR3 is TGTGCCAGCAGTCTAGCGGACGGAACCTCCTACGAGCAGTACTTC.

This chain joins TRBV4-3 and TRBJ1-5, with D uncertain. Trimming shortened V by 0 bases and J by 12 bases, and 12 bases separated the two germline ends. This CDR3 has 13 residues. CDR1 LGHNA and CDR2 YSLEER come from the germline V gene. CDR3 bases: TGCGCCAGCAGCCAAGATAGGCGAGGTCGCCAGCATTTT. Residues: CASSQDRRGRQHF.

CDR3 residues: CATEAGGSHYEQYF. The CDR3 region has the DNA TGTGCCACCGAGGCGGGGGGATCCCACTACGAGCAGTACTTC. The chain is built from TRBV2 and TRBJ2-7, with 8 bases fitting TRBD2. The CDR3 loop spans 14 amino acids. V shed 10 bases, J shed 3 bases, and the junction held 11 bases outside the gene matches. From germline, CDR1 is SNHLY and CDR2 FYNNEI.

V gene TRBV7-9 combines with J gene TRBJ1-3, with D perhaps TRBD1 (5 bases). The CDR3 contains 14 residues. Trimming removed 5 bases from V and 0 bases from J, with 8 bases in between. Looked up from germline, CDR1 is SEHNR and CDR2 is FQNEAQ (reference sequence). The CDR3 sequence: CASSQGGSGNTIYF. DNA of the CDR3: TGTGCCAGCAGCCAGGGCGGCTCTGGAAACACCATATATTTT.

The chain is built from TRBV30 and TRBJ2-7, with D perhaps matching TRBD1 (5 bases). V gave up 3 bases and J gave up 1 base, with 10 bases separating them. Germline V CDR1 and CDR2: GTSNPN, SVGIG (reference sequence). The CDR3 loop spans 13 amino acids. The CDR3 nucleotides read TGTGCCTGGAGGCAAAGACAGTCCTACGAGCAGTACTTC. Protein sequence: CAWRQRQSYEQYF.

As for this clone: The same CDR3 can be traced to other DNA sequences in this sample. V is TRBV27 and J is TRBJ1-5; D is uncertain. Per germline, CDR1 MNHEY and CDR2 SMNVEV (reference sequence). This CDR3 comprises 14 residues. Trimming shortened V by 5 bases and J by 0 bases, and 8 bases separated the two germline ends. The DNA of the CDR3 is TGTGCCAGCAGTCCTAGATATAGCAATCAGCCCCAGCATTTT. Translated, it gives CASSPRYSNQPQHF.

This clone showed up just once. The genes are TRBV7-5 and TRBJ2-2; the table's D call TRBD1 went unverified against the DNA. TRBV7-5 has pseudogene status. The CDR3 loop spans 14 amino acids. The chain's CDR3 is CVRSSDRHDGELFF. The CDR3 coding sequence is TGTGTCAGAAGTTCCGACAGACATGACGGGGAGCTGTTTTTT.

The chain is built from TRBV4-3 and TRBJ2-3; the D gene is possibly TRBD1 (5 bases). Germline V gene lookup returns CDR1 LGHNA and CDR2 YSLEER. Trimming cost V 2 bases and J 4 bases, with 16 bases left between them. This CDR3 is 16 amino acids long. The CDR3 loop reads CASSQPRQGRADTQYF. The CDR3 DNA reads TGCGCCAGCAGCCAACCCCGGCAGGGAAGGGCAGATACGCAGTATTTT.

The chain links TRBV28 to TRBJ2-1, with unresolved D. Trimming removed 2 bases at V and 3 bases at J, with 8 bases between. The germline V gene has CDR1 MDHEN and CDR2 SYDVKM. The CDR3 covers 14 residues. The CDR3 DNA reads TGTGCCAGCAGTTTAAATTCAGTCTACAATGAGCAGTTCTTC. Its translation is CASSLNSVYNEQFF.

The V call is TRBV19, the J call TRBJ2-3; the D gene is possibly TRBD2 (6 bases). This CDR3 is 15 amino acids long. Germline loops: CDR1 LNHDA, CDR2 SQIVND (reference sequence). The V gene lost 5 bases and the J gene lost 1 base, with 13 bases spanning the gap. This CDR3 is CASSRDSDRTDTQYF. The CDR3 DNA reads TGTGCCAGTAGTCGGGACTCCGACCGCACAGATACGCAGTATTTT.

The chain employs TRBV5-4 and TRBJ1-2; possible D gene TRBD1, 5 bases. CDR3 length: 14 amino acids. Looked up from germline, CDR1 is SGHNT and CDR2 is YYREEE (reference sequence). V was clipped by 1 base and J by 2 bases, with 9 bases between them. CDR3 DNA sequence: TGTGCCAGCAGCTTGTACAGGAAGAACTATGGCTACACCTTC. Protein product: CASSLYRKNYGYTF.

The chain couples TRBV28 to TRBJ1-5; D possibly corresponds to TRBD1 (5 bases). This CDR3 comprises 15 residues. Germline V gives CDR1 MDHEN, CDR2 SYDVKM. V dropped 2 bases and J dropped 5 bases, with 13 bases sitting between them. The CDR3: CASSLAGRGDQPQHF. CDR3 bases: TGTGCCAGCAGTTTAGCAGGTAGGGGTGATCAGCCCCAGCATTTT. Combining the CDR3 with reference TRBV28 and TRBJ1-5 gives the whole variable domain DVKVTQSSRYLVKRTGEKVFLECVQDMDHENMFWYRQDPGLGLRLIYFSYDVKMKEKGDIPEGYSVSREKKERFSLILESASTNQTSMYLCASSLAGRGDQPQHFGDGTRLSIL.

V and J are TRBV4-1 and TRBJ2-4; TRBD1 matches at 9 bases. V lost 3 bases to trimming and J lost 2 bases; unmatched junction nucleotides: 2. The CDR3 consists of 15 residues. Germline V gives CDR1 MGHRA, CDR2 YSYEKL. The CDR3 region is CASSHGQGTKNIQYF. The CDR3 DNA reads TGCGCCAGCAGCCATGGACAGGGGACCAAAAACATTCAGTACTTC.

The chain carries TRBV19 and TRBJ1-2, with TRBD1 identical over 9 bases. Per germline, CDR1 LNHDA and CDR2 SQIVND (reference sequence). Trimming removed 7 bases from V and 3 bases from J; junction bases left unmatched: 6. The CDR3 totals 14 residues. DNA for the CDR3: TGTGCCAGTATTGATTGGGACAGGGACTATGGCTACACCTTC. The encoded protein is CASIDWDRDYGYTF.

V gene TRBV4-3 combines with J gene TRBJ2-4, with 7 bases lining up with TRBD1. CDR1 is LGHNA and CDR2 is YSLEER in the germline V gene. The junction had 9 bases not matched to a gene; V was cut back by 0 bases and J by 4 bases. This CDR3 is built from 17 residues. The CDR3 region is CASSQDRYRGPKNIQYF. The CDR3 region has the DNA TGCGCCAGCAGCCAAGATCGTTACAGGGGACCTAAAAACATTCAGTACTTC.

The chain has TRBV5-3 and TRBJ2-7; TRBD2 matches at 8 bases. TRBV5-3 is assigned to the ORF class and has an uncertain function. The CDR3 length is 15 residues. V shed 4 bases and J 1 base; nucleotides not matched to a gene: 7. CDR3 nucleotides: TGTGCCAGAAGCCTAAGCGGGGGACCTTCCTACGAGCAGTACTTC. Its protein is CARSLSGGPSYEQYF.

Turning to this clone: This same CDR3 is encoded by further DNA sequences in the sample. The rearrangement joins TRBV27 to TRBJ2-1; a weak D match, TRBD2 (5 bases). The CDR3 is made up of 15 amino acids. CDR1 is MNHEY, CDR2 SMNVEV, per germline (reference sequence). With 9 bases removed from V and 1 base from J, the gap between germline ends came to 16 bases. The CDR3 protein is CASTTLRGSYNEQFF. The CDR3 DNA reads TGTGCCAGTACCACTCTACGGGGTTCCTACAATGAGCAGTTCTTC.